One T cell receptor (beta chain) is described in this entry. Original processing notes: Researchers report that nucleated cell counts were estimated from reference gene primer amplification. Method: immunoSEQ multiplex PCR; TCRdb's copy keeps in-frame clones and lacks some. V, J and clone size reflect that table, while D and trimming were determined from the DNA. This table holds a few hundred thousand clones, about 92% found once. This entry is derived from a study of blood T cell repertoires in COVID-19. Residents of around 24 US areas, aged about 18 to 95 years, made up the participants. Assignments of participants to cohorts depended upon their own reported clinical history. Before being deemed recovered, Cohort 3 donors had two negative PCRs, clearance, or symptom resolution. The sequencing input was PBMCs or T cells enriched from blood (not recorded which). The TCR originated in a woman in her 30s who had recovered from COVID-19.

In DNA, the CDR3 is TGTGCCAGCAGGGGCAAGAACACTGAAGCTTTCTTT. Translating it yields CASRGKNTEAFF. This chain connects TRBV5-5 to TRBJ1-1, with no clear D. Trimming shortened V by 5 bases and J by 1 base, and 6 bases separated the two germline ends. In germline, CDR1 is SGHKS, CDR2 YYEKEE (reference sequence). This CDR3 spans 12 amino acids.